This T cell receptor (beta chain) was documented in a study of blood T cell repertoires in COVID-19. About the research overall: The cDNA or gDNA used as material had been derived from T cells, B-cell-depleted T cells, or PBMCs.

This CDR3 region has 15 residues. Germline assignment: CDR1 SEHNR and CDR2 FQNEAQ (reference sequence). Trimming at V came to 4 bases and at J to 7 bases, leaving 7 bases not matched to a gene. Exposed enrollees had met someone with a PCR-confirmed or clinician-diagnosed COVID-19 case at some point within the 2 weeks before study entry. This clone is a singleton in its sample. Authors' processing steps: Reference gene primer amplification gave nucleated cell count estimates. Sequencing was performed with immunoSEQ multiplex PCR; in TCRdb, only in-frame clones are kept and a portion is missing. For V, J and clone size, that table is used; D and trimming come from the DNA. The sample has 250,000 to 300,000 clones, around 83% seen once.

The rearrangement uses TRBV7-9 and TRBJ2-1, with TRBD2 matching 10 bases. Sample: PBMCs or T cells enriched from blood (not recorded which). The sequence was collected from a man aged 35 to 55 who had been exposed to COVID-19. CDR3 protein: CASSSPSGRGNEQFF. CDR3 DNA sequence: TGTGCCAGCAGCTCCCCTAGCGGGAGAGGGAATGAGCAGTTCTTC. The complete variable domain, with remaining parts taken from reference TRBV7-9 and TRBJ2-1, reads DTGVSQNPRHKITKRGQNVTFRCDPISEHNRLYWYRQTLGQGPEFLTYFQNEAQLEKSRLLSDRFSAERPKGSFSTLEIQRTEQGDSAMYLCASSSPSGRGNEQFFGPGTRLTVL.